A single TCR gamma chain is shown here with its context. This specimen comes from a study of intestinal T cells in coeliac disease. The V segment lost 2 bases and the J segment 2 bases; nucleotides outside the gene matches: 9. There are 15 residues in the CDR3. Looked up from germline, CDR1 is EGSNGY and CDR2 is YDSYNSKV. Genomic DNA came from ten approximately 4.8-µm formalin-fixed paraffin-embedded scrolls per case. TRG repertoires were amplified with LymphoTrack primers from 200 ng of biopsy DNA. TCRdb called clones from the multiplex PCR reads again using CATT. The table shows around 1,300 gamma-chain clones, with around 43% occurring only once.

The rearrangement links TRGV2 to TRGJ1 or TRGJ2. This TCR derives from a human donor with celiac disease. The sequenced material came from a duodenal biopsy. The CDR3 is CATWDDVFDYYKKLF. The CDR3 nucleotides read TGTGCCACCTGGGACGACGTCTTTGATTATTATAAGAAACTCTTT.